A single sample is the source of the 6 T cell receptor beta chains below, sequenced in a study of cytomegalovirus exposure and HLA in healthy donors. Vbeta (60) and Jbeta (13) primers were used in the PCR. Assay used: immunoSEQ multiplex PCR; TCRdb lists only in-frame clones, some missing. Of about 120,000 clones listed, roughly four fifths are singletons. The sample taken for sequencing was PBMCs. The receptor set was obtained from a man aged 35 to 55 in good health and CMV-seronegative.

This chain connects TRBV7-2 to TRBJ2-3, with TRBD1 matching 8 bases. The CDR3 runs 14 residues. Unmatched junction bases numbered 8, after V lost 5 bases and J lost 7 bases. CDR1 is SGHTA, CDR2 FQGNSA, per germline. The CDR3 here is CASSPGQGTHTQYF. The CDR3 bases are TGTGCCAGCAGCCCCGGACAGGGTACACATACGCAGTATTTT.

The chain employs TRBV29-1 and TRBJ2-5, with 8 bases identical to TRBD1. The CDR3 is 16 amino acids. The trim removed 6 bases at V and 5 bases at J, leaving 17 bases unmatched. CDR1 and CDR2 from the germline V gene are SQVTM and ANQGSEA. The CDR3 is CSVETGTGSFRETQYF. The CDR3 nucleotides are TGCAGCGTGGAAACCGGGACAGGAAGTTTTCGGGAGACCCAGTACTTC.

J is TRBJ2-1 and V is TRBV30; a possible D gene is TRBD2 (5 bases). This CDR3 is built from 12 residues. The germline gives CDR1 GTSNPN, CDR2 SVGIG (reference sequence). Trimming left V 0 bases short and J 8 bases short, with 8 bases between. The CDR3 here is CAWSVNGDEQFF. Here the CDR3 DNA reads TGTGCCTGGAGTGTAAACGGGGATGAGCAGTTCTTC.

This clone has more than one count but fewer than ten. This chain uses TRBV19 with TRBJ1-2, with D perhaps matching TRBD1 (6 bases). The ends were cut back, 8 bases at V and 3 bases at J, with 10 bases in the middle. CDR1 is LNHDA and CDR2 is SQIVND in the germline V gene (reference sequence). There are 12 residues in the CDR3. The DNA for the CDR3 is TGTGCCAGTTCCCAGGGGTACTATGGCTACACCTTC. Protein: CASSQGYYGYTF.

This chain links TRBV30 with TRBJ1-4; maybe TRBD1 (5 bases). V dropped 6 bases and J dropped 4 bases, with 15 bases sitting between them. The CDR3 sequence is 14 residues long. Germline V CDR1 and CDR2: GTSNPN, SVGIG (reference sequence). CDR3 protein: CACRRDGNNEKLFF. In DNA form, the CDR3 reads TGTGCCTGTAGGAGGGACGGAAATAATGAAAAACTGTTTTTT.

This rearrangement joins TRBV29-1 to TRBJ1-1; possible D gene TRBD1, 5 bases. The germline gives CDR1 SQVTM, CDR2 ANQGSEA. V dropped 4 bases and J dropped 5 bases, with 14 bases sitting between them. This CDR3 is 13 amino acids long. This CDR3 reads CSVGEGAGTEAFF. The CDR3 coding sequence is TGCAGCGTTGGCGAAGGGGCTGGGACTGAAGCTTTCTTT.